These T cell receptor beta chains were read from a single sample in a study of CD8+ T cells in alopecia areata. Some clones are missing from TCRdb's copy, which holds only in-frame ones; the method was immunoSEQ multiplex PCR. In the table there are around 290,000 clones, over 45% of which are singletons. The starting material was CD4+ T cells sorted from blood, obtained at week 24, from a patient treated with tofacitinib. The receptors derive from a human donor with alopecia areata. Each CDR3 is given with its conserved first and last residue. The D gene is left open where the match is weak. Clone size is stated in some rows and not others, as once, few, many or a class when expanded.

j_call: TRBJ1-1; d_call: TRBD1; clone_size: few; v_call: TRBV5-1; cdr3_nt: TGCGCCAGCAGCTTGAAGGGACAGATATGGATCACTGAAGCTTTCTTT; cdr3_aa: CASSLKGQIWITEAFF
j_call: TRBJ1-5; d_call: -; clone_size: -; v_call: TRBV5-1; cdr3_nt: TGCGCCAGCAGCCCCTCGGACAGTAGCAATCAGCCCCAGCATTTT; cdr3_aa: CASSPSDSSNQPQHF
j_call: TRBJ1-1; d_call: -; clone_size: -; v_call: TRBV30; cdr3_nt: TGTGCCTGGAAGAGGAGCATGAACACTGAAGCTTTCTTT; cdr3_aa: CAWKRSMNTEAFF
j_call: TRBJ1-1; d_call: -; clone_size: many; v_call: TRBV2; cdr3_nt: TGTGCCAGCAGGCCACAACGGAACACTGAAGCTTTCTTT; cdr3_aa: CASRPQRNTEAFF
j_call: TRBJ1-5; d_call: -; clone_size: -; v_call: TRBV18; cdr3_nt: TGTGCCAGCTCCCCTCAGGGCGGTAGCAATCAGCCCCAGCATTTT; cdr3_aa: CASSPQGGSNQPQHF
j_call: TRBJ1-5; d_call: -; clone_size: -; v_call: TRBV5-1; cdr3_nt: TGCGCCAGCACCCTCTCGGGCAGCAGCAATCAGCCCCAGCATTTT; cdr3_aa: CASTLSGSSNQPQHF
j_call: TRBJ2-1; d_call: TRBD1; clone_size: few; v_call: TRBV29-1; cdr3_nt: TGCAGCCATTCCGGGACAGGGGACAATGAGCAGTTCTTC; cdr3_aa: CSHSGTGDNEQFF
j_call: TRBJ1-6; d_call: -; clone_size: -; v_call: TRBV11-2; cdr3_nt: TGTGCCAGCAGGCATGTCAGGGGCCTGAATTCACCCCTCCACTTT; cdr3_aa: CASRHVRGLNSPLHF
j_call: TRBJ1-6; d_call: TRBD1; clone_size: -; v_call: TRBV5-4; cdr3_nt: TGTGCCAGCAGCAGCATCAACAGGGGGAGGAATTCACCCCTCCACTTT; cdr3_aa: CASSSINRGRNSPLHF
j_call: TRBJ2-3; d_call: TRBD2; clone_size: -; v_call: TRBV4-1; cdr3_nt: TGCGCCAGCAGCCCAAGACTAGCGGGGGGTTTCACAAATACGCAGTATTTT; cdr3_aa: CASSPRLAGGFTNTQYF
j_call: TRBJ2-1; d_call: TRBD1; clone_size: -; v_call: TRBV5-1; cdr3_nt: TGCGCCAGCAGCACCATCTACAGGGGGAGTTACAATGAGCAGTTCTTC; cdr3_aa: CASSTIYRGSYNEQFF
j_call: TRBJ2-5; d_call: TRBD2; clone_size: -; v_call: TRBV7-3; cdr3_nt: TGTGCCAGCAGCCAGCGGGGGACTCAAGAGACCCAGTACTTC; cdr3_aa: CASSQRGTQETQYF
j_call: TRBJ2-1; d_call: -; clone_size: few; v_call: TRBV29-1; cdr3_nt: TGCAGCGGCCGGATACTAGTTCTTGATGAGCAGTTCTTC; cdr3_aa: CSGRILVLDEQFF
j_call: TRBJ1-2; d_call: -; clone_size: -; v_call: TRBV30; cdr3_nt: TGTGCCTGGAGTATCGGGGCTGGCTACACCTTC; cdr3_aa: CAWSIGAGYTF
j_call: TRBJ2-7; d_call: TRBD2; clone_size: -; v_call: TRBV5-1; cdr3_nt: TGCGCCAGCAGCTTAGCGGGGTCCTACGAGCAGTACTTC; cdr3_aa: CASSLAGSYEQYF
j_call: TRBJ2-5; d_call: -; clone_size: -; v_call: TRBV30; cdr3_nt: TGTGCCTGGACCACGTCAGAGACCCAGTACTTC; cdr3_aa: CAWTTSETQYF
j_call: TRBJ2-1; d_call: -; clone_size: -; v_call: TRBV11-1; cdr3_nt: TGTGCCAGCAGCGACACATGGGGGCGAGGAATACCGAATGAGCAGTTCTTC; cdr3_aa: CASSDTWGRGIPNEQFF
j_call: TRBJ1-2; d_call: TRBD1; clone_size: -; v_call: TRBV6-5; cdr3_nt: TGTGCCAGCAGTTACCGACAGGGCGATGGCTACACCTTC; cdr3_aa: CASSYRQGDGYTF
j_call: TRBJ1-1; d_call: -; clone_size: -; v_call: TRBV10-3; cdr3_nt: TGTGCCATCAGTGGGGTCAGGGGTGGGGAGAACACTGAAGCTTTCTTT; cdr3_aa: CAISGVRGGENTEAFF
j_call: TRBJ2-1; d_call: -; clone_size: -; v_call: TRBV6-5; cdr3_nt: TGTGCCAGCAGCCTTTCGGGCCCTGGGCAGTTCTTC; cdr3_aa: CASSLSGPGQFF
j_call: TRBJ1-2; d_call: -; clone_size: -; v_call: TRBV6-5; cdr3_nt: TGTGCCAGCAGTTACTCTGAGGGTCTCTATGGCTACACCTTC; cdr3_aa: CASSYSEGLYGYTF
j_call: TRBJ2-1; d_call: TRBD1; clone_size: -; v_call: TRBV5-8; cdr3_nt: TGTGCCAGCAGACAGGGGGATGAGCAGTTCTTC; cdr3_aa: CASRQGDEQFF
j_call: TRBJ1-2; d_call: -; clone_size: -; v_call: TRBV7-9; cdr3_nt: TGTGCCAGCAGCCGGGGGGCGTATGGCTACACCTTC; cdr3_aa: CASSRGAYGYTF
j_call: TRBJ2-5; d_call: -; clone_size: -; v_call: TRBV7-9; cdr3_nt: TGTGCCAGCAGCCTGGGTGGAGGACGGGGTAAGACCCAGTACTTC; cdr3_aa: CASSLGGGRGKTQYF
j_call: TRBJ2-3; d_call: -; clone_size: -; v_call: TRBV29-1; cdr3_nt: TGCAGCAATTCGGCAGGGGAAAGCACAGATACGCAGTATTTT; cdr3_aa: CSNSAGESTDTQYF
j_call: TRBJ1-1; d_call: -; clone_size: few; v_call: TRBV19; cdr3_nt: TGTGCCAGTAGTAACAAGGGGGGCACTGAAGCTTTCTTT; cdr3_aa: CASSNKGGTEAFF
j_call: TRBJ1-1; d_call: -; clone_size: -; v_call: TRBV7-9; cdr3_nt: TGTGCCAGCAGCTCGCTGGGGGCTGCTGAAGCTTTCTTT; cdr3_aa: CASSSLGAAEAFF
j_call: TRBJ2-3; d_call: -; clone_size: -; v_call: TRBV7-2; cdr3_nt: TGTGCCAGCAGCTTAGTTTCCGCGAGCACAGATACGCAGTATTTT; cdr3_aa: CASSLVSASTDTQYF
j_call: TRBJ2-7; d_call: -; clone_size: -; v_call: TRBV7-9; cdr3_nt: TGTGCCAGCAGCCCCGTTGGGGGCTACGAGCAGTACTTC; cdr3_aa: CASSPVGGYEQYF
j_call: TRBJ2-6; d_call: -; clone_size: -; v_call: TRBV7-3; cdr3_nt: TGTGCCAGCAGCTTCTCGGGGACATCTGGGGCCAACGTCCTGACTTTC; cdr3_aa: CASSFSGTSGANVLTF
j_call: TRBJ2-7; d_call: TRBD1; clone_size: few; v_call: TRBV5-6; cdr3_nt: TGTGCCAGCAGCTTGGCGGGGACAGGCGCCTACGAGCAGTACTTC; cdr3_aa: CASSLAGTGAYEQYF
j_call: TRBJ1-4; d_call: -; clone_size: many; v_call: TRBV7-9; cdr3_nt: TGTGCCAGCAGCCCCGGGGGGGGGCTCGAAAAACTGTTTTTT; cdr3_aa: CASSPGGGLEKLFF
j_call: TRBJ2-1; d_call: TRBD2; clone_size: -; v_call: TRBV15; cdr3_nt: TGTGCCACCAGCAGAGATCGAGCGGGAGAGCAGTTCTTC; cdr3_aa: CATSRDRAGEQFF